Listed below are T cell receptor beta chains from one sample, sequenced in a study of T cell repertoires in cytomegalovirus infection. TCRdb reprocessed the reads via MiXCR and lists one record per CDR3 protein. The table lists around 500,000 distinct CDR3 sequences, about 42% of them singletons. The antigens of these receptors remain unknown. The sequencing here drew on cultured PBMCs, taken from culture after CMV antigen stimulation. These receptors were taken from a human donor in good health (CMV status not recorded). Some clones in this sample may be carry-over from other donors' samples. Each CDR3 is given with its conserved first and last residue. A D gene is named only where the DNA matches it firmly. Size values are once, few and many counts, or a class for expanded clones, and some rows have none.

v_gene	d_gene	j_gene	abundance	CDR3nt	CDR3aa
TRBV27	-	TRBJ2-7	-	TGTGCCAGCAGTTTAGGAGGCACCGCGGGCGAGCAGTACTTC	CASSLGGTAGEQYF
TRBV6-2/TRBV6-3	-	TRBJ2-7	few	TGTGCCAGCAGCCGGGAGCCGCGGGCCGCCGGAGTCGGGGAGCAGTACTTC	CASSREPRAAGVGEQYF
TRBV20-1	-	TRBJ2-7	-	TGCAGTGCAAAAAGGGACATCTCCTACGAGCAGTACTTC	CSAKRDISYEQYF
TRBV5-6	-	TRBJ1-5	-	TGTGCCAGCAGCTTGCACCCGGGGCCCCAGCATTTT	CASSLHPGPQHF
TRBV4-3	TRBD2	TRBJ2-1	few	TGCGCCAGCAGCGACACCTCCTCCGGCGGGAGGGCCAATGAGCAGTTCTTC	CASSDTSSGGRANEQFF
TRBV2	-	TRBJ2-5	few	TGTGCCAGCAAACGACAGGGAGGGGGAGAGACCCAGTACTTC	CASKRQGGGETQYF
TRBV11-2	TRBD2	TRBJ2-7	-	TGTGCCAGCAGTTGGGGACTAGCGGACTACGAGCAGTACTTC	CASSWGLADYEQYF
TRBV7-6	-	TRBJ2-7	-	TGTGCCAGCAGCTTCCAGGGCGGCTCCTACGAGCAGTACTTC	CASSFQGGSYEQYF
TRBV19	TRBD1	TRBJ2-2	-	TGTGCCAGTAGTCCAAGCCGGGACAGGCGGTACACCGGGGAGCTGTTTTTT	CASSPSRDRRYTGELFF
TRBV6-2/TRBV6-3	TRBD2	TRBJ2-1	-	TGTGCCAGCAAACAGGAACTAGCGGGTCGGGAGCAGTTCTTC	CASKQELAGREQFF
TRBV2	-	TRBJ2-5	-	TGTGCCAGCAGGGCCCAGGGTTTCGGAGAGACCCAGTACTTC	CASRAQGFGETQYF
TRBV11-2	-	TRBJ2-3	-	TGTGCCAGCAGCAGAATGGCGGGAAGCACAGATACGCAGTATTTT	CASSRMAGSTDTQYF
TRBV24-1	-	TRBJ2-1	-	TGTGCCACCAGTGAAAAAGGGGTGGGGATCAAGGCCGAGCAGTTCTTC	CATSEKGVGIKAEQFF
TRBV24-1	-	TRBJ2-1	-	TGTGCCACCAGTGAACCCGACAGACCTAATGAGCAGTTCTTC	CATSEPDRPNEQFF
TRBV7-2	-	TRBJ2-3	few	TGTGCCAGCAGCCCGCGCCGATGGACAGCAGATACGCAGTATTTT	CASSPRRWTADTQYF
TRBV6-5	TRBD2	TRBJ2-1	-	TGTGCCAGCAGGGTAGCGGGACTATCCTACAATGAGCAGTTCTTC	CASRVAGLSYNEQFF
TRBV7-9	-	TRBJ2-7	-	TGTGCCAGCAGCTTACCCAACTACGAGCAGTACTTC	CASSLPNYEQYF
TRBV11-2	-	TRBJ2-1	few	TGTGCCAGCAGCCCCGGCGGTCCTGCCTCCTACAATGAGCAGTTCTTC	CASSPGGPASYNEQFF
TRBV19	-	TRBJ2-1	-	TGTGCCAGTAGCCGGAAGCGAGAAAATGAGCAGTTCTTC	CASSRKRENEQFF
TRBV7-7	-	TRBJ2-5	-	TGTGCCAGCAGCTTCTACCCGGGCGCCCAAGAGACCCAGTACTTC	CASSFYPGAQETQYF
TRBV7-2	-	TRBJ1-4	many	TGTGCCAGCAGCGCGGACATGGTCTCTGAAAAACTGTTTTTT	CASSADMVSEKLFF
TRBV6-6	TRBD1	TRBJ1-1	few	TGTGCCAGCAGTTCTAACGGGGGGACAGGACACGTGGTGGGGGCATTT	CASSSNGGTGHVVGAF
TRBV6-1	-	TRBJ1-3	-	TGTGCCAGCAGTCGGGCCTCCAAGCTGGGGAACACCATATATTTT	CASSRASKLGNTIYF
TRBV12-5	-	TRBJ2-3	-	TGTGCTAGTGGTCCGGGACCGGATACGCAGTATTTT	CASGPGPDTQYF
TRBV7-9	-	TRBJ2-3	-	TGTGCCAGCTCCACGGTGGCAGATACGCAGTATTTT	CASSTVADTQYF